These 17 T cell receptor beta chains came from one sample sequenced in a study of T cells in Graves' hyperthyroidism and ophthalmopathy. Template material for amplifying TCR beta CDR3 regions consisted of RNA transcripts. HTBI primers drove first-round RT-PCR of the TCR CDR3. TCRdb reprocessed the multiplex PCR reads with MiXCR, giving one entry per CDR3 protein. The sample lists roughly 61,000 distinct CDR3 sequences, around 53% occurring once. Sequences were obtained from blood. The receptors derive from a woman aged 55-70 years with Graves' ophthalmopathy.

This clonotype was recorded a few times. The J gene is TRBJ2-5, the V gene TRBV18; D may be TRBD1 or TRBD2 (5 bases each). The V end lost 0 bases, the J end lost 9 bases, and 17 bases lay between the germline ends. CDR1 KGHSH and CDR2 LQKENI come from the germline V gene. This CDR3 is 15 amino acids long. The CDR3 coding sequence is TGTGCCAGCTCACCACCGGGACGGAGCCCTGGGCCCCAGTACTTC. It is translated as CASSPPGRSPGPQYF. The full variable domain, in which reference TRBV18 and TRBJ2-5 provide the parts outside the CDR3, is NAGVMQNPRHLVRRRGQEARLRCSPMKGHSHVYWYRQLPEEGLKFMVYLQKENIIDESGMPKERFSAEFPKEGPSILRIQQVVRGDSAAYFCASSPPGRSPGPQYFGPGTRLLVL.

This clonotype is medium-sized. The chain joins TRBV29-1 to TRBJ2-7; D remains ambiguous. This CDR3 region has 11 residues. Germline loops: CDR1 SQVTM, CDR2 ANQGSEA. V gave up 0 bases and J gave up 4 bases, with 4 bases separating them. The CDR3 DNA reads as TGCAGCGTTGAAGATCTTTACGAGCAGTACTTC. It specifies CSVEDLYEQYF.

The chain carries TRBV7-9 and TRBJ2-3; D possibly corresponds to TRBD2 (6 bases). The germline gives CDR1 SEHNR, CDR2 FQNEAQ (reference sequence). Trimming pared 6 bases from V and 5 bases from J, leaving 12 bases between. This CDR3 comprises 13 residues. This CDR3 is CASRLPGGDTQYF. The DNA for the CDR3 is TGTGCCAGCAGACTCCCCGGGGGAGATACGCAGTATTTT. The variable domain in full, completed from reference TRBV7-9 and TRBJ2-3, reads DTGVSQNPRHKITKRGQNVTFRCDPISEHNRLYWYRQTLGQGPEFLTYFQNEAQLEKSRLLSDRFSAERPKGSFSTLEIQRTEQGDSAMYLCASRLPGGDTQYFGPGTRLTVL.

The genes are TRBV19 and TRBJ2-1, with D perhaps matching TRBD2 (5 bases). Germline V lookup: CDR1 LNHDA, CDR2 SQIVND (reference sequence). CDR3 length equals 19 residues. Trimming shortened V by 4 bases and J by 5 bases, and 27 bases separated the two germline ends. CDR3 DNA sequence: TGTGCCAGTAGTAGGCCCCCACATGGCTGGAGGTTTGGGAACAATGAGCAGTTCTTC. Translated, it gives CASSRPPHGWRFGNNEQFF.

The chain joins TRBV20-1 to TRBJ2-7; 15 bases line up with TRBD2. The germline V gene has CDR1 DFQATT and CDR2 SNEGSKA (reference sequence). CDR3 length: 17 amino acids. Germline trimming cut 0 bases from V and 3 bases from J; bases unmatched to any gene: 6. This CDR3 is CSAREGTSGRPNYEQYF. For the CDR3, the DNA is TGCAGTGCTAGAGAGGGGACTAGCGGGAGGCCTAACTACGAGCAGTACTTC.

At least ten counts were recorded for this clonotype. J is TRBJ1-2 and V is TRBV20-1; 7 positions match TRBD1. CDR1 is DFQATT and CDR2 is SNEGSKA in the germline V gene (reference sequence). This CDR3 has 15 residues. The J segment lost 6 bases and the V segment lost 6 bases, leaving 16 bases of the junction unmatched. DNA for the CDR3: TGCAGTGCCTTAGAGGGGGCCAAGGGGGCGGATGGCTACACCTTC. It specifies CSALEGAKGADGYTF.

This clonotype was seen more than once but under ten times. The rearrangement links TRBV30 to TRBJ1-3; TRBD1 matches at 10 bases. Losses at the gene ends were 1 base for V and 6 bases for J; bases not matched to a gene: 6. The germline gives CDR1 GTSNPN, CDR2 SVGIG (reference sequence). This CDR3 is built from 15 residues. CDR3 sequence (DNA): TGTGCCTGGAGTGCAGACAGGGGGCCTGAAAACACCATATATTTT. Residues: CAWSADRGPENTIYF.

This clonotype was detected a few times. This chain connects TRBV2 to TRBJ2-4; 13 nucleotides match TRBD2. The germline V gene encodes CDR1 SNHLY and CDR2 FYNNEI. Trimming removed 10 bases from V and 2 bases from J; junction bases left unmatched: 11. This CDR3 is built from 17 residues. CDR3 protein: CATRGTSGGGTKNIQYF. The DNA of the CDR3 is TGTGCCACCCGGGGAACTAGCGGGGGGGGAACCAAAAACATTCAGTACTTC.

The chain recombines TRBV7-3 with TRBJ1-2, with TRBD1 as a possible D gene (6 bases). The germline V gene encodes CDR1 SGHTA and CDR2 FQGTGA. The CDR3 contains 14 residues. The V gene lost 8 bases and the J gene lost 7 bases, with 20 bases spanning the gap. CDR3 in amino acids: CASGLAGGYSGYTF. The CDR3 nucleotides read TGTGCCAGCGGACTAGCGGGGGGCTACTCTGGCTACACCTTC.

In this sample, this clonotype turned up once. The rearrangement uses TRBV6-5 and TRBJ1-6; D is uncertain. Germline-derived CDR1 and CDR2 are MNHEY and SVGAGI. The CDR3 has 14 residues. Trimming stripped 6 bases from V and 8 bases from J, with 14 bases between. CDR3 loop: CASRESLADSPLHF. The CDR3 bases are TGTGCCAGCAGGGAGTCACTAGCGGATTCACCCCTCCACTTT.

This clonotype was picked up many times. The chain couples TRBV12-3 or TRBV12-4 to TRBJ2-1, with D perhaps TRBD2 (6 bases). The CDR3 runs to 13 residues. V lost 5 bases and J 12 bases, leaving 17 bases between the germline ends. The CDR3 nucleotides are TGTGCCAGCAGTGCTCGGGCTAGCGTAGGGCAGTTCTTC. This encodes CASSARASVGQFF.

The V gene is TRBV20-1, the J gene TRBJ2-5, with D maybe TRBD2 (6 bases). The CDR3 is 13 residues long. Germline V gives CDR1 DFQATT, CDR2 SNEGSKA (reference sequence). V gave up 6 bases and J gave up 1 base, with 12 bases separating them. The CDR3 spells CSARGLLQETQYF. CDR3 sequence (DNA): TGCAGTGCGCGGGGACTGCTCCAAGAGACCCAGTACTTC.

About this clonotype: A junction end diverges from the germline sequence, so it may reflect a read error. The J gene is TRBJ2-5, the V gene TRBV20-1; D remains unclear. From germline, CDR1 is DFQATT and CDR2 SNEGSKA (reference sequence). CDR3 length equals 13 residues. The DNA of the CDR3 is TGCAGTGTTCGCAGTCCGGCAGAAGAGACCCAGTGCTTC. It specifies CSVRSPAEETQCF.

By frequency in the sample, this clonotype is medium-sized. The V call is TRBV7-9, the J call TRBJ1-2; no firm D call. With 11 bases removed from V and 7 bases from J, the gap between germline ends came to 20 bases. CDR3 length: 13 residues. Germline V gene data show CDR1 as SEHNR and CDR2 as FQNEAQ (reference sequence). The CDR3 loop reads CALTHTEGFGYTF. The CDR3 DNA reads TGTGCCTTAACACACACAGAAGGGTTTGGCTACACCTTC.

This clonotype has at least ten counts. This sequence joins TRBV18 and TRBJ2-1; D unresolved. The V end lost 4 bases, the J end lost 8 bases, and 3 bases lay between the germline ends. The germline CDR1 and CDR2 sequences are KGHSH and LQKENI. This CDR3 is built from 10 residues. CDR3 sequence (DNA): TGTGCCAGCTCACTGGATGAGCAGTTCTTC. Its protein product is CASSLDEQFF.

The chain carries TRBV12-3 or TRBV12-4 and TRBJ1-5; D unclear. The CDR3 totals 12 residues. Trimming shortened V by 3 bases and J by 11 bases, and 11 bases separated the two germline ends. CDR3 sequence: CASSLGGQTQHF. The CDR3 region has the DNA TGTGCCAGCAGTTTGGGTGGGCAGACCCAGCATTTT.

This clonotype was counted ten times or more. V gene TRBV7-3 combines with J gene TRBJ2-1; TRBD2 matches at 8 bases. Germline assignment: CDR1 SGHTA and CDR2 FQGTGA. The length of the CDR3 is 13 residues. J was trimmed by 8 bases and V by 5 bases; bases with no gene match: 5. The DNA of the CDR3 is TGTGCCAGCAGCCCGGGACTAGAAGATGAGCAGTTCTTC. This encodes CASSPGLEDEQFF.